Listed here are 27 T cell receptor beta chains from one sample, sequenced in a study of cytomegalovirus exposure and HLA in healthy donors (dated by TCRdb to about 2017). The library was produced with the immunoSEQ multiplex PCR assay. For the multiplex PCR, a mixture combining 60 forward primers for TCR Vbeta segments and 13 reverse primers for TCR Jbeta segments was used. Drawn from immuneACCESS, this table holds only the in-frame rearrangements with V and J called that TCRdb kept. Clones are partly lost; checked studies trace under half to an unresolved V gene and leave the rest unexplained. The sample records over 200,000 clones, more than 75% of which are singletons. The ten largest account for around 1.4% of the sample. Sample: PBMCs. These receptors originate from a human donor in good health.

This clone was found once. The chain combines TRBV6-6 with TRBJ2-7, with 10 nucleotides matching TRBD2. Germline V CDR1 and CDR2: MNHNY, SVGAGI (reference sequence). There are 15 residues in the CDR3. Unmatched junction bases numbered 9, after V lost 7 bases and J lost 3 bases. The CDR3 sequence: CASNEHTSGDYEQYF. The CDR3 DNA sequence: TGTGCCAGCAACGAACACACTAGCGGGGACTACGAGCAGTACTTC.

V and J are TRBV4-3 and TRBJ2-1; 7 nucleotides agree with TRBD1. The germline V gene encodes CDR1 LGHNA and CDR2 YSLEER. V lost 2 bases to trimming and J lost 7 bases; unmatched junction nucleotides: 8. This CDR3 is built from 15 residues. CDR3 in DNA: TGCGCCAGCAGCCAAACGGTGAGGGGGCGGAATGAGCAGTTCTTC. It yields the protein CASSQTVRGRNEQFF.

This chain joins TRBV20-1 and TRBJ1-1, with D hard to call. This CDR3 contains 11 residues. The germline V gene encodes CDR1 DFQATT and CDR2 SNEGSKA (reference sequence). In DNA, the CDR3 is TGCAGCCTTGTTTCGGACACTGAAGCTTTCTTT. This sequence encodes CSLVSDTEAFF.

Comment on this clone: Other nucleotide sequences from this sample produce the same CDR3. V and J are TRBV5-1 and TRBJ2-3, with 12 bases aligning to TRBD2. The junction had 2 bases not matched to a gene; V was cut back by 3 bases and J by 0 bases. CDR1 and CDR2 from the germline V gene are SGHRS and YFSETQ. This CDR3 comprises 16 residues. The CDR3 here is CASSSGTSGSTDTQYF. CDR3 DNA: TGCGCCAGCAGCTCAGGGACTAGCGGGAGCACAGATACGCAGTATTTT. Filled out from reference TRBV5-1 and TRBJ2-3, the complete variable domain reads KAGVTQTPRYLIKTRGQQVTLSCSPISGHRSVSWYQQTPGQGLQFLFEYFSETQRNKGNFPGRFSGRQFSNSRSEMNVSTLELGDSALYLCASSSGTSGSTDTQYFGPGTRLTVL.

The chain joins TRBV10-3 to TRBJ2-1; 10 bases align to TRBD2. The CDR3 contains 13 residues. V lost 9 bases and J lost 4; bases outside the gene matches: 3. Germline CDR1 ENHRY, CDR2 SYGVKD. CDR3 region: CAIRTSGYNEQFF. CDR3 nucleotides: TGTGCCATAAGGACTAGCGGTTACAATGAGCAGTTCTTC.

The chain links TRBV27 to TRBJ2-7, with 11 bases matching TRBD1. Trimming at V came to 6 bases and at J to 6 bases, leaving 7 bases not matched to a gene. This CDR3 contains 14 residues. Looked up from germline, CDR1 is MNHEY and CDR2 is SMNVEV (reference sequence). The CDR3 DNA follows: TGTGCCAGCAGAATCGGACAGGGGGCGACCGAGCAGTACTTC. It encodes CASRIGQGATEQYF.

As concerns this clone: Its ends do not fully match the called genes, so a read error is possible. CDR3 sequence: CASSFEWDSGSF. The CDR3 DNA follows: TGCGCCAGCAGTTTTGAATGGGACAGCGGCTCCTTC. This rearrangement joins TRBV23-1 to TRBJ1-2, with TRBD1 matching over 7 bases. TRBV23-1 is an ORF, and what it does is uncertain. The length of the CDR3 is 12 residues.

The V and J genes are TRBV27 and TRBJ2-5; 8 bases align to TRBD1. Germline V gene data show CDR1 as MNHEY and CDR2 as SMNVEV (reference sequence). CDR3 length: 15 residues. After removal of 5 bases from V and 7 bases from J, the junction contained 12 bases not matched to a gene. CDR3 bases: TGTGCCAGCAGTAAAGGGACAGGCCTTTCAGGGACCCAGTACTTC. As protein: CASSKGTGLSGTQYF.

The chain combines TRBV7-2 with TRBJ2-3; TRBD2 matches at 11 bases. This CDR3 has 16 amino acids. V shed 5 bases, J shed 2 bases, and the junction held 6 bases outside the gene matches. Per the germline V gene, CDR1 is SGHTA and CDR2 is FQGNSA. CDR3 sequence: CASSPRLAGYTDTQYF. For the CDR3, the DNA is TGTGCCAGCAGCCCCCGACTAGCGGGATACACAGATACGCAGTATTTT.

This clone was seen a single time. The junction does not match germline at one end; this may be a read error. This chain connects TRBV7-8 to TRBJ2-7; 11 nucleotides match TRBD2. The CDR3 length is 18 residues. Germline lookup yields CDR1 SGHVS and CDR2 FQNEAQ. The CDR3 bases are TGTACCAGCAGCTTAGTTGGCCCAACTAGCGGGAGAGGGTACGAGCAGTACTTC. It is translated as CTSSLVGPTSGRGYEQYF.

V usage is TRBV7-9 and J usage is TRBJ1-1; no definite D call. Between the trimmed V and J ends, which lost 7 bases and 3 bases, there was a span of 15 bases. This CDR3 comprises 14 residues. Germline lookup yields CDR1 SEHNR and CDR2 FQNEAQ (reference sequence). CDR3 in DNA: TGTGCCAGCACCTACCTAAGCGGGGACACTGAAGCTTTCTTT. This gives the protein CASTYLSGDTEAFF.

This clone was found a few times. Here the CDR3 reads CASIGGFNQPQHF. CDR3 nucleotide sequence: TGTGCCAGTATTGGGGGGTTCAATCAGCCCCAGCATTTT. The chain combines TRBV19 with TRBJ1-5; TRBD1 might be the D (5 bases). Germline CDR1 is LNHDA and CDR2 is SQIVND (reference sequence). Trimming removed 7 bases at V and 3 bases at J, with 10 bases between. This CDR3 has 13 residues.

This chain connects TRBV12-5 to TRBJ2-7, with TRBD1 matching over 8 bases. V shed 6 bases and J 4 bases; nucleotides not matched to a gene: 8. The germline gives CDR1 LGHNT, CDR2 FRNRAP. The CDR3 covers 14 residues. CDR3 loop: CASGDSDRAYEQYF. As DNA, the CDR3 is TGTGCTAGTGGAGACTCGGACAGGGCTTACGAGCAGTACTTC.

The chain uses TRBV10-2 and TRBJ2-7; 7 bases line up with TRBD1. Germline V gene lookup returns CDR1 WSHSY and CDR2 SAAADI. After removal of 6 bases from V and 0 bases from J, the junction contained 14 bases not matched to a gene. This CDR3 contains 17 residues. The CDR3 region has the DNA TGCGCCAGCAGCGATGACAGGGTCCTCCTCTTCTCCTACGAGCAGTACTTC. Translation gives CASSDDRVLLFSYEQYF.

The chain recombines TRBV19 with TRBJ2-1; TRBD1 agrees at 9 bases. The CDR3 sequence is 15 residues long. The junction had 8 bases not matched to a gene; V was cut back by 3 bases and J by 8 bases. Germline CDR1 is LNHDA and CDR2 is SQIVND (reference sequence). The CDR3 loop is CASSIGQGISDEQFF. The DNA of the CDR3 is TGTGCCAGTAGTATCGGACAGGGGATTTCCGATGAGCAGTTCTTC.

J is TRBJ2-7 and V is TRBV18; D unresolved. CDR1 and CDR2 (germline): KGHSH, LQKENI. Trimming removed 6 bases from V and 0 bases from J, with 12 bases in between. The CDR3 is 14 residues long. CDR3 nucleotide sequence: TGTGCCAGCTCGCGCGTGGGCAGCTCCTACGAGCAGTACTTC. This encodes CASSRVGSSYEQYF.

The J gene is TRBJ2-3, the V gene TRBV2; 8 positions agree with TRBD2. Germline-derived CDR1 and CDR2 are SNHLY and FYNNEI. V shed 3 bases, J shed 2 bases, and the junction held 7 bases outside the gene matches. CDR3 length equals 16 residues. CDR3 region: CASSDGSGRATDTQYF. The DNA of the CDR3 is TGTGCCAGCAGTGACGGTTCCGGGAGGGCCACAGATACGCAGTATTTT.

The chain employs TRBV7-2 and TRBJ2-7, with a tentative D call TRBD2 (5 bases). V gave up 1 base and J gave up 2 bases, with 15 bases separating them. The CDR3 loop spans 16 amino acids. Germline V gene lookup returns CDR1 SGHTA and CDR2 FQGNSA. CDR3 loop: CASSLVAGGRTYEQYF. CDR3 coding DNA: TGTGCCAGCAGCTTAGTCGCGGGCGGCCGAACCTACGAGCAGTACTTC.

In this sample, this clone turned up a few times. This chain joins TRBV10-2 and TRBJ1-5; no clear D gene. V lost 4 bases and J lost 0, with 4 bases in between. The CDR3 runs to 13 residues. The V gene's germline CDR1 is WSHSY and CDR2 SAAADI. This CDR3 is CASSVYSNQPQHF. The CDR3 DNA is TGCGCCAGCAGTGTGTATAGCAATCAGCCCCAGCATTTT.

The V call is TRBV27, the J call TRBJ2-7; TRBD2 matches at 8 bases. Germline trimming cut 4 bases from V and 5 bases from J; bases unmatched to any gene: 10. The CDR3 sequence is 15 residues long. CDR1 MNHEY and CDR2 SMNVEV come from the germline V gene (reference sequence). DNA for the CDR3: TGTGCCAGCAGTTCCGGGGGGGGGAGGGACCACGAGCAGTACTTC. This encodes CASSSGGGRDHEQYF.

The genes are TRBV19 and TRBJ1-1; 7 positions agree with TRBD1. V was clipped by 6 bases and J by 6 bases; unmatched bases: 10. The CDR3 extends over 14 amino acids. Germline CDR1 reads LNHDA; CDR2 reads SQIVND (reference sequence). The CDR3 region is CASRMGTAGSEAFF. The CDR3 DNA sequence: TGTGCCAGTAGGATGGGGACAGCCGGCTCTGAAGCTTTCTTT.

This clone occurred a few times. At the DNA level, this CDR3 is encoded by other sequences in the same sample as well. This sequence joins TRBV6-1 and TRBJ1-2, with a possible D match to TRBD1 (5 bases). Trimming removed 3 bases from V and 4 bases from J, with 9 bases in between. The germline V gene encodes CDR1 MNHNS and CDR2 SASEGT. The CDR3 loop spans 13 amino acids. The CDR3 protein is CASSEGRGYGYTF. The CDR3 bases are TGTGCCAGCAGTGAGGGTAGGGGCTATGGCTACACCTTC.

The CDR3: CASSPPGGLTTGNQPQHF. CDR3 nucleotide sequence: TGTGCCAGCTCACCGCCAGGGGGCTTGACAACGGGCAATCAGCCCCAGCATTTT. The gene calls are TRBV18 and TRBJ1-5; TRBD1 aligns across 8 bases. The CDR3 has 18 amino acids. Losses at the gene ends were 3 bases for V and 2 bases for J; bases not matched to a gene: 12. CDR1 and CDR2 (germline): KGHSH, LQKENI.

V usage is TRBV7-2 and J usage is TRBJ2-7, with 9 bases aligning to TRBD2. V trimming: 1 base; J trimming: 5 bases; junction bases outside the gene matches: 9. CDR3 size: 16 residues. The germline V gene encodes CDR1 SGHTA and CDR2 FQGNSA. DNA for the CDR3: TGTGCCAGCAGCTTAGGTTACGGCGGGAGGGCCAACGAGCAGTACTTC. Translated: CASSLGYGGRANEQYF.

This rearrangement joins TRBV2 to TRBJ2-6; 8 bases align to TRBD1. V lost 6 bases to trimming and J lost 2 bases; unmatched junction nucleotides: 15. The CDR3 sequence is 19 residues long. Per the germline V gene, CDR1 is SNHLY and CDR2 is FYNNEI. The CDR3 DNA reads TGTGCCAGCAGCGCTATTACAGTTCCACAGGGGGCTGGGGCCAACGTCCTGACTTTC. Amino acid sequence: CASSAITVPQGAGANVLTF.

The count of this clone is one. This chain joins TRBV4-1 and TRBJ2-7, with TRBD2 as a possible D gene (5 bases). V lost 0 bases, J lost 0 bases, and 9 bases lay in between. This CDR3 is 15 amino acids long. Germline-derived CDR1 and CDR2 are MGHRA and YSYEKL. This CDR3 reads CASSQDRGNSYEQYF. CDR3 nucleotides: TGCGCCAGCAGCCAAGATCGAGGGAACTCCTACGAGCAGTACTTC.

The rearrangement joins TRBV7-2 to TRBJ2-7; D may be TRBD2 (5 bases). The V gene lost 5 bases and the J gene lost 7 bases, with 24 bases spanning the gap. Germline CDR1 and CDR2: SGHTA and FQGNSA. The CDR3 contains 16 residues. The CDR3 protein is CASSPRGGPRTLEQYF. Here the CDR3 DNA reads TGTGCCAGCAGCCCCCGAGGAGGACCTCGGACCCTAGAGCAGTACTTC.